This entry describes one T cell receptor (beta chain). This clonotype was detected many times. Its cognate antigen has yet to be identified. One base away there is no much larger clone; base qualities are not given. The data were obtained in a study of neurological immune-mediated disorders (dated by TCRdb to between 2017 and 2020). As for the study more broadly: Among the approximately 35 multiple sclerosis patients, approximately 30 had relapsing-remitting MS and 3 had secondary progressive MS. The study compared peripheral blood TCR-beta repertoires of HTLV-I-associated myelopathy (HAM/TSP) patients, multiple sclerosis patients and healthy controls using UMI-based sequencing. The approximately 110 TCR-beta libraries included longitudinal samples, technical triplicates and paired sorted CD4+ and CD8+ T-cell subsets alongside PBMC samples. The cohort included about 66 subjects: about 15 with HAM/TSP, around 34 with multiple sclerosis, and around 20 healthy controls. The full study reports these points: The MS cluster showed no association with clinical or MRI features, and the authors stated that larger cohorts are needed. In a phylogenetic analysis, the repertoires of 18 out of 34 MS patients fell into a single cluster of related CDR3 sequences, pointing to a possible signature at the repertoire level. TCR clonal expansion was highest in HAM/TSP patients and lowest in MS patients, with MS patients falling below even healthy controls. No identical CDR3 amino acid sequences were found to be shared among expanded clones across subjects, suggesting that TCR-beta repertoires were private in all groups.

To synthesize cDNA, template-switch 5'RACE was performed with a primer carrying a 10-nucleotide random unique molecular identifier so that each TCR transcript was tagged. Over 190 million TCR-beta sequences, covering 15-18 subjects, were produced in each sequencing run. The RNeasy kit was used to extract total RNA. The KAPA Real-time Library Amplification kit was used to amplify TCR-beta VDJ regions with primers for the TCR constant region and the 5'RACE anchor. A first PCR added sample indexes and Illumina adaptors, after which a second PCR increased the library yield. After Ampure bead purification, the TCR product of roughly 650 bp was size-selected on a 2% E-gel SizeSelection system. Before pooling, libraries had their quality checked on a Bioanalyzer, their concentration measured with Qubit, and their quantity determined with the Kapa Library Quantification kit. Paired-end 2 x 150 bp sequencing of the libraries was performed on an Illumina HiSeq 2500. To increase sequence diversity, roughly 24-32% phiX was spiked into each library pool. The source study handled its data this way. The quality-filtered reads were processed with the UMI-based MiGEC pipeline, whose error correction step removed more than 90% of the raw TCR sequences. VDJ genes were aligned to IMGT germline references, and clonotypes were defined by unique CDR3 amino acid sequence plus V-J genes. Clonal expansion, Shannon diversity, and CDR3 relatedness (CalcPairwiseDistances, ClusterSamples) were evaluated with VDJtools, and phylogenetic trees were built with CLCbio workbench. A clone was classed as expanded if it had 8 or more unique UMIs, a cutoff based on coefficient-of-variation modelling across technical triplicates. The public reads were quality trimmed at Q25 with fastp and then assembled into clones with MiXCR by TCRdb, keeping productive beta chains. Records with the same CDR3 protein are collapsed into one entry carrying the most frequent genes and DNA. It is TCRdb's table, rather than the study itself, that gives the V and J calls and clone size. The sample contains tens of thousands of distinct CDR3 sequences, 3.4% of them found a single time. The top ten constitute 3% to 4% of the sample.

For unsorted PBMC libraries, 2 million PBMCs were used after storage in RNAlater at -80 degrees C until RNA extraction. The multiple sclerosis patients were enrolled in a US clinical protocol that evaluated disease progression with magnetic resonance imaging. Peripheral blood was subjected to Ficoll-Hypaque density gradient centrifugation to isolate PBMCs, which were then cryopreserved in liquid nitrogen. V and J are trimmed by 4 bases and 8 bases, and the gene matches miss 11 bases of the junction. The CDR3 covers 15 residues, taking in both the cysteine and the phenylalanine. CDR3 DNA only is kept here, 45 bases in frame from base 1. From a lookup of the germline V gene (reference sequence), CDR1 and CDR2 are SGHKS and YYEKEE.

Sequencing was carried out using PBMCs. This receptor was obtained from a middle-aged man with multiple sclerosis. Here the chain combines TRBV5-5 and TRBJ1-4; 7 central bases correspond to TRBD1. The CDR3 region has the sequence CASSGTGVEWEKLFF. The nucleotide sequence is given as TGTGCCAGCAGCGGCACAGGGGTGGAGTGGGAAAAACTGTTTTTT.